Presented here are 14 T cell receptor beta chains from one specimen sequenced in a study of spatial heterogeneity in lung cancer. A single record per CDR3 protein comes from TCRdb applying MiXCR to the 5' RACE reads. The table has about 120,000 distinct CDR3 sequences, more than 9% seen once. Time point described: blood at routine non-recurrence follow-up after resection. Unsorted whole RNA from tumor, nontumor lung or frozen PBMC underwent sequencing. Sequenced material: PBMCs, taken at follow-up. Receptor source: a male donor with early-stage non-small cell lung cancer.

The gene calls are TRBV13 and TRBJ2-2; TRBD2 agrees at 12 bases. The junction had 9 bases not matched to a gene; V was cut back by 5 bases and J by 5 bases. There are 17 residues in the CDR3. Germline CDR1 and CDR2: PRHDT and FYEKMQ (reference sequence). The CDR3 coding sequence is TGTGCCAGCAGCCTCAGAAGACTAGCGGGGGCTACCGGGGAGCTGTTTTTT. It encodes CASSLRRLAGATGELFF.

Many counts were recorded for this clonotype. The J gene is TRBJ1-5, the V gene TRBV29-1, with D perhaps TRBD1 (6 bases). Germline V gives CDR1 SQVTM, CDR2 ANQGSEA. The CDR3 loop spans 13 amino acids. Trimming removed 4 bases from V and 3 bases from J, with 10 bases in between. The CDR3 loop reads CSVVGGLNQPQHF. As DNA, the CDR3 is TGCAGCGTTGTGGGGGGCCTCAATCAGCCCCAGCATTTT.

This clonotype appeared a few times. This sequence joins TRBV10-3 and TRBJ2-1; the D gene is possibly TRBD2 (7 bases). V lost 11 bases and J lost 8, with 13 bases in between. Germline CDR1 reads ENHRY; CDR2 reads SYGVKD. This CDR3 region has 11 residues. The CDR3 DNA sequence: TGTGCCGTCCAGGGGAGGGATGAGCAGTTCTTC. It is translated as CAVQGRDEQFF.

This clonotype was observed many times. V and J are TRBV5-1 and TRBJ2-7; D not certain. Deletions cut 3 bases from V and 6 bases from J, with 7 bases between. In germline, CDR1 is SGHRS, CDR2 YFSETQ. CDR3 length equals 11 residues. CDR3 sequence reads: CASSSGLEQYF. The CDR3 region has the DNA TGCGCCAGCAGCTCCGGGCTCGAGCAGTACTTC.

This clonotype was observed many times. The gene calls are TRBV7-2 and TRBJ2-7, with no clear D. The CDR3 has 13 residues. Trimming cost V 2 bases and J 4 bases, with 9 bases left between them. Germline V gene lookup returns CDR1 SGHTA and CDR2 FQGNSA. CDR3 amino acids: CASSLRFWYEQYF. The CDR3 DNA reads as TGTGCCAGCAGCTTAAGGTTCTGGTACGAGCAGTACTTC.

This clonotype has only a few counts. The rearrangement uses TRBV7-8 and TRBJ2-2; D remains ambiguous. Germline V gene data show CDR1 as SGHVS and CDR2 as FQNEAQ. There are 19 residues in the CDR3. Trimming removed 3 bases at V and 6 bases at J, with 26 bases between. The CDR3, as DNA: TGTGCCAGCAGCTTCCGTAGTAGGATGGCCCGCCGGGTCGCCGGGGAGCTGTTTTTT. Residues: CASSFRSRMARRVAGELFF.

This clonotype turned up a few times. The J gene is TRBJ2-7, the V gene TRBV11-3; maybe TRBD1 (5 bases). The V end was cut by 5 bases, the J end by 7 bases, with 9 bases between. Germline V CDR1 and CDR2: SGHNT, YENEEA. The CDR3 is 11 amino acids. CDR3 amino acids: CASSLGEEQYF. For the CDR3, the DNA is TGTGCCAGCAGCCTAGGGGAAGAGCAGTACTTC. The full variable domain, completed using reference TRBV11-3 and TRBJ2-7, is EAGVVQSPRYKIIEKKQPVAFWCNPISGHNTLYWYLQNLGQGPELLIRYENEEAVDDSQLPKDRFSAERLKGVDSTLKIQPAELGDSAVYLCASSLGEEQYFGPGTRLTVT.

The chain uses TRBV2 and TRBJ2-5; no clear D gene. Per the germline V gene, CDR1 is SNHLY and CDR2 is FYNNEI. This CDR3 spans 11 amino acids. The CDR3 loop is CVSGVKETQYF. The CDR3 DNA reads TGTGTCAGTGGAGTGAAGGAGACCCAGTACTTC.

This clonotype has at least ten counts. The rearrangement uses TRBV12-3 or TRBV12-4 and TRBJ2-3, with D maybe TRBD2 (6 bases). V lost 3 bases, J lost 6 bases, and 7 bases lay in between. The CDR3 totals 12 residues. CDR3 in amino acids: CASSFRGDTQYF. CDR3 bases: TGTGCCAGCAGTTTCCGGGGGGATACGCAGTATTTT.

This clonotype was found a few times. The chain couples TRBV12-3 or TRBV12-4 to TRBJ2-2; D ambiguous. This CDR3 spans 16 amino acids. The V gene lost 2 bases and the J gene lost 2 bases, with 12 bases spanning the gap. The CDR3 sequence is CASSLSINPNTGELFF. CDR3 in DNA: TGTGCCAGCAGTTTATCGATAAACCCCAACACCGGGGAGCTGTTTTTT.

This clonotype occurred a few times. The CDR3 nucleotides are TGTGCCAGCAGCTTGTCCGCAGGGGTAGGCAATCAGCCCCAGCATTTT. Protein: CASSLSAGVGNQPQHF. V usage is TRBV5-8 and J usage is TRBJ1-5; possibly TRBD1 for D (6 bases). Germline V CDR1 and CDR2: SGHTS, YDEGEE. The CDR3 runs to 16 residues. Trimming took off 1 base at V and 2 bases at J, with 13 bases between the two ends.

This clonotype was seen many times. The chain couples TRBV6-5 to TRBJ1-5, with a tentative D call TRBD1 (5 bases). CDR1 is MNHEY, CDR2 SVGAGI, per germline. The CDR3 sequence is 12 residues long. V gave up 2 bases and J gave up 11 bases, with 10 bases separating them. The CDR3 is CASSYEGYAQHF. The CDR3, as DNA: TGTGCCAGCAGTTACGAGGGGTACGCCCAGCATTTT.

The CDR3 nucleotides are TGTGCCAGCAGCCAACTCTCTTCTGGGACGCCGGTCATGGATGAGCAGTTCTTC. Residues: CASSQLSSGTPVMDEQFF. The chain uses TRBV4-2 and TRBJ2-1; D is perhaps TRBD1 or TRBD2 (5 bases each). Between the trimmed V and J ends, which lost 2 bases and 8 bases, there was a span of 25 bases. CDR1 LGHNA and CDR2 YNFKEQ come from the germline V gene. The CDR3 runs 18 residues.

This clonotype was seen many times. V and J are TRBV28 and TRBJ1-2, with 7 bases matching TRBD1. Losses at the gene ends were 4 bases for V and 2 bases for J; bases not matched to a gene: 7. The germline CDR1 and CDR2 sequences are MDHEN and SYDVKM. This CDR3 has 15 residues. The CDR3 here is CASSSPGQKNYGYTF. The CDR3 DNA is TGTGCCAGCAGTTCGCCGGGACAGAAGAACTATGGCTACACCTTC.